The rows below give T cell receptor beta chains drawn from one sample of a study of blood T cells in healthy people across ages. TCRdb analysed the 5' RACE reads with MiXCR anew, one entry per CDR3 protein. This sample carries approximately 1,000,000 distinct CDR3 sequences, more than 30% of them seen once, and the ten largest clones take around 12%. The sequenced sample was blood. These receptors were collected from a man between 18 and 35 years old in good health. Both conserved end residues are part of each CDR3. Each record gives: clone size, V gene, D gene, J gene, CDR3 DNA, CDR3 protein. A D gene is named only where the DNA matches it firmly. A row's size may be missing; if present it is once, few, many or a size class.

abundance: NA
v_gene: TRBV5-1
d_gene: TRBD2
j_gene: TRBJ2-7
CDR3nt: TGCGCCAGCAGCTTATCGGGCGGGGGGCTATTAGGCTCCTACAATGAGCAGTACTTC
CDR3aa: CASSLSGGGLLGSYNEQYF

abundance: NA
v_gene: TRBV29-1
d_gene: NA
j_gene: TRBJ2-7
CDR3nt: TGCAGCGTTGTGATTCAGTCCTTAACCTCCGAGCAGTACTTC
CDR3aa: CSVVIQSLTSEQYF

abundance: NA
v_gene: TRBV10-3
d_gene: NA
j_gene: TRBJ1-2
CDR3nt: TGTGCCATCAGTGACTCAGGGATTCAACCCTATGGCTACACCTTC
CDR3aa: CAISDSGIQPYGYTF

abundance: many
v_gene: TRBV20-1
d_gene: NA
j_gene: TRBJ2-5
CDR3nt: TGCAGTGCGGAACTACAAGAGACCCAGTACTTC
CDR3aa: CSAELQETQYF

abundance: few
v_gene: TRBV9
d_gene: NA
j_gene: TRBJ2-3
CDR3nt: TGTGCCAGCAGCGTAGGATGGTACGTACGGCGGGATACGCAGTATTTT
CDR3aa: CASSVGWYVRRDTQYF

abundance: NA
v_gene: TRBV7-2
d_gene: NA
j_gene: TRBJ2-7
CDR3nt: TGTGCCAGCAGCTGGCATAGCTCCTACAATGAGCAGTACTTC
CDR3aa: CASSWHSSYNEQYF

abundance: NA
v_gene: TRBV20-1
d_gene: TRBD2
j_gene: TRBJ2-1
CDR3nt: TGCAGTGCTTCAACAGCGGGGGGGCTCGGCAATGAGCAGTTCTTC
CDR3aa: CSASTAGGLGNEQFF

abundance: NA
v_gene: TRBV29-1
d_gene: NA
j_gene: TRBJ2-3
CDR3nt: TGCAGCGTTGAGGGGACTCTTTTCACAGATACGCAGTATTTT
CDR3aa: CSVEGTLFTDTQYF

abundance: NA
v_gene: TRBV3-1
d_gene: NA
j_gene: TRBJ2-5
CDR3nt: TGTGCCACAGAGGACAGCCAAGAGACCCAGTACTTC
CDR3aa: CATEDSQETQYF

abundance: few
v_gene: TRBV7-2
d_gene: NA
j_gene: TRBJ1-2
CDR3nt: TGTGCCAGCAGCTTAGACTGGGTCGGCTACACCTTC
CDR3aa: CASSLDWVGYTF

abundance: few
v_gene: TRBV12-3/TRBV12-4
d_gene: NA
j_gene: TRBJ1-1
CDR3nt: TGTGCCAGCAGTTTTGGCCCTGGGGGAGCTTTCTTT
CDR3aa: CASSFGPGGAFF

abundance: NA
v_gene: TRBV2
d_gene: NA
j_gene: TRBJ2-3
CDR3nt: TGTGCCAGCAGTGTCGAGCGGCAGGAACCAAATACGCAGTATTTT
CDR3aa: CASSVERQEPNTQYF

abundance: many
v_gene: TRBV28
d_gene: NA
j_gene: TRBJ2-1
CDR3nt: TGTGCCAGCAGTTCCGGACAGCTCAGGTACAATGAGCAGTTCTTC
CDR3aa: CASSSGQLRYNEQFF

abundance: NA
v_gene: TRBV11-2
d_gene: NA
j_gene: TRBJ2-1
CDR3nt: TGTGCCAGCTTTTTTGGGACAAGAGGGTCCAATGAGCAGTTCTTC
CDR3aa: CASFFGTRGSNEQFF

abundance: once
v_gene: TRBV12-3/TRBV12-4
d_gene: NA
j_gene: TRBJ2-3
CDR3nt: TGTGCCAGCAGGCCGCAGGGGCGGGACACAGATACGCAGTATTTT
CDR3aa: CASRPQGRDTDTQYF

abundance: NA
v_gene: TRBV3-1
d_gene: NA
j_gene: TRBJ2-1
CDR3nt: TGTGCCAGCAGCCAACCTCCCGGGGACAATGAGCAGTTCTTC
CDR3aa: CASSQPPGDNEQFF

abundance: once
v_gene: TRBV5-8
d_gene: NA
j_gene: TRBJ2-3
CDR3nt: TGTGCCAGCAGCTTGGGCCCCCACGGGGATACGCAGTATTTT
CDR3aa: CASSLGPHGDTQYF

abundance: few
v_gene: TRBV20-1
d_gene: TRBD1
j_gene: TRBJ1-1
CDR3nt: TGCAGTGCTCGAGGACAGGGCCAACAGGGGAACACTGAAGCTTTCTTT
CDR3aa: CSARGQGQQGNTEAFF

abundance: NA
v_gene: TRBV5-1
d_gene: NA
j_gene: TRBJ1-1
CDR3nt: TGCGCCAGCAGCTTGGAGGTTGTCCGGGGGGTGCGGACTGAAGCTTTCTTT
CDR3aa: CASSLEVVRGVRTEAFF

abundance: NA
v_gene: TRBV7-9
d_gene: NA
j_gene: TRBJ2-3
CDR3nt: TGTGCCAGCAGCTCGGAGATCGATACGCAGTATTTT
CDR3aa: CASSSEIDTQYF

abundance: NA
v_gene: TRBV6-2/TRBV6-3
d_gene: NA
j_gene: TRBJ2-5
CDR3nt: TGTGCCAGCAGGACCTATGGACGGGGGCAAGAGACCCAGTACTTC
CDR3aa: CASRTYGRGQETQYF

abundance: NA
v_gene: TRBV6-2/TRBV6-3
d_gene: NA
j_gene: TRBJ1-1
CDR3nt: TGTGCCAGCAGTTCCTCGGACAAGAGTACTGAAGCTTTCTTT
CDR3aa: CASSSSDKSTEAFF

abundance: NA
v_gene: TRBV20-1
d_gene: TRBD2
j_gene: TRBJ2-3
CDR3nt: TGCAGTGCTAGAAAATGGGGGAAGCGGGAGGATACGCAGTATTTT
CDR3aa: CSARKWGKREDTQYF

abundance: NA
v_gene: TRBV27
d_gene: NA
j_gene: TRBJ1-1
CDR3nt: TGTGCCAGCAGCTCACCCTCCCAGGGACTAAACACTGAAGCTTTCTTT
CDR3aa: CASSSPSQGLNTEAFF

abundance: NA
v_gene: TRBV4-2
d_gene: TRBD1
j_gene: TRBJ1-1
CDR3nt: TGTGCCAGCAGCCAAGAATGGGACAGCACTGAAGCTTTCTTT
CDR3aa: CASSQEWDSTEAFF

abundance: few
v_gene: TRBV6-2/TRBV6-3
d_gene: NA
j_gene: TRBJ2-5
CDR3nt: TGTGCCAGCAGTAAACCGGGACTTTGGGAGACCCAGTACTTC
CDR3aa: CASSKPGLWETQYF

abundance: NA
v_gene: TRBV4-3
d_gene: NA
j_gene: TRBJ2-1
CDR3nt: TGCGCCAGCAGCCAAGCGGCGGCGAGCTCCTACAATGAGCAGTTCTTC
CDR3aa: CASSQAAASSYNEQFF

abundance: few
v_gene: TRBV29-1
d_gene: NA
j_gene: TRBJ1-1
CDR3nt: TGCAGCGTTGAGGGGCGGCTCATGAACACTGAAGCTTTCTTT
CDR3aa: CSVEGRLMNTEAFF

abundance: NA
v_gene: TRBV2
d_gene: TRBD2
j_gene: TRBJ2-1
CDR3nt: TGTGCCAGCAGTGAACTAGCGGGGGGCTACCACCAAGAGACCCAGTTCTTC
CDR3aa: CASSELAGGYHQETQFF